This T cell receptor beta chain originates from a study of T cells in Graves' hyperthyroidism and ophthalmopathy. Study-wide findings and caveats: Most thyroid clonotypes that were expanded above 0.001 also turned up in blood.

Newly diagnosed patients aged 18 to 65 had hyperthyroidism of under 2 months' duration. Exclusion followed for patients with uncontrolled infection, other autoimmune disease, pregnancy or lactation. TCR beta CDR3 regions were amplified from RNA. HTBI primers were employed in a first-round RT-PCR of the TCR CDR3. TCRdb called the multiplex PCR reads again in MiXCR, with one record for every CDR3 protein. The sample has approximately 590,000 distinct CDR3 sequences, 46% seen once. Trimming removed 6 bases from V and 5 bases from J, with 10 bases in between. CDR1 SNHLY and CDR2 FYNNEI come from the germline V gene. This CDR3 is 12 amino acids long. As for this clonotype: The antigen remains undetermined.

This receptor was taken from a woman between 18 and 29 years old with Graves' hyperthyroidism. The source material was peripheral blood or thyroid tissue (not recorded which). The V gene is TRBV2, the J gene TRBJ1-2; no definite D call. The CDR3 sequence: CASREWGYGYTF. As DNA, the CDR3 is TGTGCCAGCAGAGAATGGGGATATGGCTACACCTTC.